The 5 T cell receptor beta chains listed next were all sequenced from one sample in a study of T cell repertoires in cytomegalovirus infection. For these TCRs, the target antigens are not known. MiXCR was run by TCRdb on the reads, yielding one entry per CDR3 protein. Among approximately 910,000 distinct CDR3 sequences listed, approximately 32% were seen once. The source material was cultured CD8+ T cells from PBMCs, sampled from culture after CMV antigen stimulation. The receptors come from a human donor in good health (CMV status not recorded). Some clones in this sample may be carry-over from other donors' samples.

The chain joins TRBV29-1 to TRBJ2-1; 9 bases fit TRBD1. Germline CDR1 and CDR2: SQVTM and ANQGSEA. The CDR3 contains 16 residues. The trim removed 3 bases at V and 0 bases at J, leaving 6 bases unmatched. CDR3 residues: CSVDRDRASSYNEQFF. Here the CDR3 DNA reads TGCAGCGTTGACCGGGACAGGGCTAGCTCCTACAATGAGCAGTTCTTC.

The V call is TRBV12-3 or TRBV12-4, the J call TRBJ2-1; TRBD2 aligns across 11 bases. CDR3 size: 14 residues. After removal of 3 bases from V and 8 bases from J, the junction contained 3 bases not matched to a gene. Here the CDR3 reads CASSFSGGEHEQFF. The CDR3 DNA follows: TGTGCCAGCAGTTTTAGCGGGGGGGAACATGAGCAGTTCTTC.

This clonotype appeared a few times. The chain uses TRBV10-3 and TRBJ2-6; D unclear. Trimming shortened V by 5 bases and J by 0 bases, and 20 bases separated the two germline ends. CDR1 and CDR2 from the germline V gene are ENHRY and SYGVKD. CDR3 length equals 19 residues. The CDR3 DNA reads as TGTGCCATCAGTACCAGCACGGGCAGCGAATCCTCTGGGGCCAACGTCCTGACTTTC. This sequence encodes CAISTSTGSESSGANVLTF.

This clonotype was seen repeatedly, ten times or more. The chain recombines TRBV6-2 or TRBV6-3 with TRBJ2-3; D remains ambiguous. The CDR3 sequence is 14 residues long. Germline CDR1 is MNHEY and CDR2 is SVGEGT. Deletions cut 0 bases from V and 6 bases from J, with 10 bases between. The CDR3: CASSYSTPVDTQYF. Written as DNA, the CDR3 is TGTGCCAGCAGTTACTCGACTCCGGTGGATACGCAGTATTTT.

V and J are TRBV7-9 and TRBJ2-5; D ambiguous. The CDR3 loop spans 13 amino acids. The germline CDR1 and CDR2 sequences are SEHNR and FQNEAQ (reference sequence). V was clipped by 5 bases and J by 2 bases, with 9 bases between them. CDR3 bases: TGTGCCAGCAGCCCGGTTGAACAAGAGACCCAGTACTTC. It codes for CASSPVEQETQYF.